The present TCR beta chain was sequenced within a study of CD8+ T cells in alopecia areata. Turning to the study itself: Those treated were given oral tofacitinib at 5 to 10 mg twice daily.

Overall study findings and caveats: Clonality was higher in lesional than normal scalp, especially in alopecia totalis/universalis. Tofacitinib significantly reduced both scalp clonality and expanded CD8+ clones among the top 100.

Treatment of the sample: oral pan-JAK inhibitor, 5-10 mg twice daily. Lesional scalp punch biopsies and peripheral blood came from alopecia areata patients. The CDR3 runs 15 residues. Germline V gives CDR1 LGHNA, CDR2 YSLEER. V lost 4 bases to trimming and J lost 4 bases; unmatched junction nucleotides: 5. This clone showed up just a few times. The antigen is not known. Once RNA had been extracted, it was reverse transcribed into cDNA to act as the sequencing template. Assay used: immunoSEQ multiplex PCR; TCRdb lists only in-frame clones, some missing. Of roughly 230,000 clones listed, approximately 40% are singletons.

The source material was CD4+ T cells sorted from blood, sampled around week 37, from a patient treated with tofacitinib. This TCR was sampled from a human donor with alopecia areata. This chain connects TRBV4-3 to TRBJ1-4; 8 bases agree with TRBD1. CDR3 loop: CASSPRTGNNEKLFF. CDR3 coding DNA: TGCGCCAGCAGCCCCCGGACAGGGAATAATGAAAAACTGTTTTTT.